Sequencing of this T cell receptor beta chain was carried out in a study of blood T cell repertoires in COVID-19. V gave up 6 bases and J gave up 7 bases, with 9 bases separating them. The CDR3 covers 12 residues. Authors' data handling: Amplification of reference gene primers was used by the study to estimate nucleated cell counts. Clones were sequenced by immunoSEQ multiplex PCR, and TCRdb holds only the in-frame ones, with some missing. V, J and clone size derive from that table, while D and trimming were established from the DNA sequence. Of around 250,000 clones listed, 84% are singletons. The chain recombines TRBV12-3 or TRBV12-4 with TRBJ2-2; D ambiguous. The clonotype comes from a woman aged 40 to 49 who had recovered from COVID-19. Material for sequencing was peripheral blood. The CDR3 region is CASSLVLGELFF. Written as DNA, the CDR3 is TGTGCCAGCAGCCTAGTGCTCGGGGAGCTGTTTTTT.